The rows below give T cell receptor beta chains drawn from one sample of a study of blood T cell repertoires in COVID-19. The protocol was immunoSEQ multiplex PCR, while the TCRdb copy is restricted to in-frame clones and leaves out a portion. Of 130,000 to 150,000 clones listed, around 81% were seen once; the top ten hold 3%. Sequenced material: peripheral blood. These receptor sequences come from a woman aged 40 to 50 with active or convalescent COVID-19. Each CDR3 is given with its conserved first and last residue. D genes are given only for firm matches. Not every row has a clone size; where given, it reads once, few, many or a size class.

clone_size	v_call	j_call	d_call	cdr3_nt	cdr3_aa
few	TRBV9	TRBJ1-5	NA	TGTGCCAGCAGCGTCAAGGGACTTCGAGAGCCCCAGCATTTT	CASSVKGLREPQHF
NA	TRBV9	TRBJ2-1	NA	TGTGCCAGCAGCGTAGAGGGGTCCTACAATGAGCAGTTCTTC	CASSVEGSYNEQFF
NA	TRBV28	TRBJ1-4	NA	TGTGCCAGCAGTCCGAGCCAGGGGAAGTCTAATGAAAAACTGTTTTTT	CASSPSQGKSNEKLFF
few	TRBV7-2	TRBJ2-7	NA	TGTGCCAGCAGCTCCAACCCTAACGGCTACGAGCAGTACTTC	CASSSNPNGYEQYF
NA	TRBV27	TRBJ2-3	TRBD1	TGTGCCAGCTGGACAGGGGGCGCGATAGATACGCAGTATTTT	CASWTGGAIDTQYF
NA	TRBV11-2	TRBJ2-1	NA	TGTGCCAGCAGCTTAGTTACAGGGTCCTACAATGAGCAGTTCTTC	CASSLVTGSYNEQFF
NA	TRBV28	TRBJ1-2	NA	TGTGCCAGCAGTTTTCAACTAGGCGGCTACACCTTC	CASSFQLGGYTF
NA	TRBV10-3	TRBJ2-7	NA	TGTGCCATCAAGGGAGATCGGGTGACCCTCTACGAGCAGTACTTC	CAIKGDRVTLYEQYF
NA	TRBV28	TRBJ2-1	TRBD2	TGTGCCAGCAGTTTAGGCACTAGCGGTGAGCAGTTCTTC	CASSLGTSGEQFF
NA	TRBV7-2	TRBJ1-1	NA	TGTGCCAGCAGCTTAGGCCTCGGGGTCTTGAACACTGAAGCTTTCTTT	CASSLGLGVLNTEAFF
NA	TRBV6-5	TRBJ1-2	NA	TGTGCCAGCAGCCCCCCTGGCGGAGGTGGCTACACCTTC	CASSPPGGGGYTF
NA	TRBV7-9	TRBJ2-5	NA	TGTGCCAGCAGCACGAATTACAGGGTCGGGGAGACCCAGTACTTC	CASSTNYRVGETQYF
NA	TRBV4-3	TRBJ1-3	TRBD1	TGCGCCAGCAGCCTACGACAGGGGGCTGGAAACACCATATATTTT	CASSLRQGAGNTIYF
few	TRBV12-3/TRBV12-4	TRBJ1-2	NA	TGTGCCAGCAGTTTCGGGAGGAACTATGGCTACACCTTC	CASSFGRNYGYTF
NA	TRBV4-1	TRBJ1-1	TRBD1	TGCGCCAGCAATACCCCGGGACAGGGGAAGAACACTGAAGCTTTCTTT	CASNTPGQGKNTEAFF
NA	TRBV3-1/TRBV3-2	TRBJ1-2	NA	TGTGCCAGCAGCCCACCGGGCTCAGGGAATGGCTACACCTTC	CASSPPGSGNGYTF
NA	TRBV2	TRBJ1-3	NA	TGTGCCAGCAGTTCCCAGCTTGGCGGAGACACCATATATTTT	CASSSQLGGDTIYF
once	TRBV27	TRBJ2-7	NA	TGTGCCAGCAGTTATGCAGAACCCTACGAGCAGTACTTC	CASSYAEPYEQYF
NA	TRBV5-1	TRBJ2-3	TRBD2	TGCGCCAGCAGCGAGGGGACTAGCGAAGTAGATACGCAGTATTTT	CASSEGTSEVDTQYF
few	TRBV7-9	TRBJ2-1	NA	TGTGCCAGCAGCCCGGAGCGGGACAATGAGCAGTTCTTC	CASSPERDNEQFF
NA	TRBV28	TRBJ2-2	TRBD2	TGTGCCAGCAGTCCGGGACTAGCGGACGTCGGGGAGCTGTTTTTT	CASSPGLADVGELFF
NA	TRBV19	TRBJ1-1	NA	TGTGCCAGTAGTCACCGGGACATTCCAATGAACACTGAAGCTTTCTTT	CASSHRDIPMNTEAFF
NA	TRBV11-2	TRBJ1-1	NA	TGTGCCAGCAGCTTACTGGGGGGGAGGAACACTGAAGCTTTCTTT	CASSLLGGRNTEAFF
NA	TRBV19	TRBJ1-4	TRBD1	TGTGCCAGTAAGGGGCGTCTCGGGACAGGGGCGGGTGAAAAACTGTTTTTT	CASKGRLGTGAGEKLFF
NA	TRBV7-2	TRBJ2-3	NA	TGTGCCAGCAGCTTCCCGGGATCAGATACGCAGTATTTT	CASSFPGSDTQYF
NA	TRBV28	TRBJ2-2	NA	TGTGCCAGCAGACTGAACACCGGGGAGCTGTTTTTT	CASRLNTGELFF
NA	TRBV5-8	TRBJ1-1	TRBD1	TGTGCCAGCAGTCGACCGGGACAGGCTAACACTGAAGCTTTCTTT	CASSRPGQANTEAFF
NA	TRBV5-1	TRBJ2-1	NA	TGCGCCAGCAGCTTGCGGCTAGCAAACTTTAGGAGCTCCTACAATGAGCAGTTCTTC	CASSLRLANFRSSYNEQFF
NA	TRBV2	TRBJ2-1	NA	TGTGCCAGCAGTCGTAGTCAGGGGCGGAATGAGCAGTTCTTC	CASSRSQGRNEQFF
NA	TRBV29-1	TRBJ1-4	NA	TGCAGCGCTACAGGGAATCGAGAAAAACTGTTTTTT	CSATGNREKLFF
NA	TRBV28	TRBJ1-4	TRBD1	TGTGCCAGCAGTCGACAGGGGGCGGGTGAAAAACTGTTTTTT	CASSRQGAGEKLFF
NA	TRBV6-2/TRBV6-3	TRBJ2-1	TRBD2	TGTGCCAGCAGTATAAGCGGGAGGTCCTACAATGAGCAGTTCTTC	CASSISGRSYNEQFF
NA	TRBV24-1	TRBJ1-2	NA	TGTGCCACCAGTGACCCCTCTTCAGGGGAAAACTATGGCTACACCTTC	CATSDPSSGENYGYTF
NA	TRBV10-3	TRBJ1-5	NA	TGTGCCATCAGTCGCGGACGGGAGAGGAGGCCCCAGCATTTT	CAISRGRERRPQHF
NA	TRBV27	TRBJ1-2	NA	TGTGCCAGCAGTTCGGCCAGGGAGGGTAACTATGGCTACACCTTC	CASSSAREGNYGYTF
NA	TRBV6-2/TRBV6-3	TRBJ2-6	TRBD1	TGTGCCAGCAGCGACGGGACAGCCTACTCTGGGGCCAACGTCCTGACTTTC	CASSDGTAYSGANVLTF
few	TRBV2	TRBJ2-7	TRBD1	TGTGCCAGCAGCGACCTCCAGAGGGGGCCAGTAGACGAGCAGTACTTC	CASSDLQRGPVDEQYF
NA	TRBV19	TRBJ1-5	TRBD1	TGTGCCAGTAGTAGCCGGGACAGGGGGCTCGATCAGCCCCAGCATTTT	CASSSRDRGLDQPQHF
NA	TRBV5-4	TRBJ2-7	TRBD2	TGTGCCAGCAGGCGGGACTACTACGAGCAGTACTTC	CASRRDYYEQYF
NA	TRBV19	TRBJ1-6	TRBD1	TGTGCCAGTAGTTCCGGGACAGCAGCTTCACCCCTCCACTTT	CASSSGTAASPLHF
NA	TRBV27	TRBJ2-7	TRBD1	TGTGCCAGCACCCCCGGGACAGGGTCCTACGAGCAGTACTTC	CASTPGTGSYEQYF
NA	TRBV6-1	TRBJ2-3	NA	TGTGCCAGCAGCGAAGGCAGGGTGGCAGATACGCAGTATTTT	CASSEGRVADTQYF
NA	TRBV28	TRBJ1-5	TRBD1	TGTGCCAGCATTCCTGGACAGGTTCATCGGCCCCAGCATTTT	CASIPGQVHRPQHF
NA	TRBV28	TRBJ2-7	NA	TGTGCCAGCAGTTCCCACTTAGAGCAGTACTTC	CASSSHLEQYF
NA	TRBV6-6	TRBJ1-5	TRBD1	TGTGCCAGCAGTTTGACAGGGGCGGGGCAGCCCCAGCATTTT	CASSLTGAGQPQHF
NA	TRBV5-5	TRBJ2-2	TRBD1	TGTGCCAGCACCATGGGGGACAGGGGACTGTTTTTT	CASTMGDRGLFF
once	TRBV9	TRBJ1-3	NA	TGTGCCAGCAGCGTAGAGCTAGGGGCTGGAAACACCATATATTTT	CASSVELGAGNTIYF
NA	TRBV25-1	TRBJ2-2	NA	TGTGCCAGCAGTTCCCTGCCGGGCGGGGAGCTGTTTTTT	CASSSLPGGELFF
NA	TRBV27	TRBJ1-6	NA	TGTGCCAGCAGTTCGATACAGGGTATTGGTTCACCCCTCCACTTT	CASSSIQGIGSPLHF
once	TRBV28	TRBJ2-3	NA	TGTGCCAGCAGTACATACGCGACAGAGGGGGGCACAGATACGCAGTATTTT	CASSTYATEGGTDTQYF
few	TRBV6-6	TRBJ1-2	TRBD1	TGTGCCAGCAGTCCCGGGACAGGGGTGGGTGGCTACACCTTC	CASSPGTGVGGYTF
NA	TRBV4-3	TRBJ1-2	TRBD1	TGCGCCAGCAGCCAACTTGACAGGGTGAACTATGGCTACACCTTC	CASSQLDRVNYGYTF
NA	TRBV7-2	TRBJ2-7	NA	TGTGCCAGCAGCACCTCCAGGGGGACTAGGAACGAGCAGTACTTC	CASSTSRGTRNEQYF